This T cell receptor beta chain was recorded in a study of T cell clusters in autoimmune cytopenias. Study background: Per sample, median TRB depth was 51,575 reads, yielding a median 2,350 distinct clonotypes. Study observations and caveats: A dominant lymphoma-associated repertoire apparently masked the cluster-lack signature in secondary cytopenia versus chronic lymphocytic leukemia. Active autoimmune hepatitis patients had roughly 2.9-fold fewer exclusive TRB clusters than healthy donors. Physiological T cell clusters of healthy donors were apparently absent in primary autoimmune cytopenia patients.

Each sample's input was around 250 ng genomic DNA, roughly 40,000 genome equivalents. TRB rearrangements were amplified by touch-down multiplex PCR with mixed TRB-A/B primers. TCRdb derives one entry per CDR3 protein from the multiplex PCR reads, leaving out DNA. Recorded for this sample: 4,900 or so distinct CDR3 sequences. There are 12 residues in the CDR3. Germline V gene data show CDR1 as SEHNR and CDR2 as FQNEAQ (reference sequence). This clonotype ranks as medium-sized in terms of frequency. Antigen unknown. The source is a human donor with an autoimmune cytopenia or autoimmune hepatitis (not recorded which). The chain employs TRBV7-9 and TRBJ2-7; TCRdb names TRBD1, which stays unverified in the absence of DNA. The sequenced sample consisted of peripheral blood. The CDR3 loop is CASEGRGYEQYF.